This passage covers 10 T cell receptor beta chains from one sample sequenced in a study of PD-1 blockade in classical Hodgkin lymphoma. Using immunoSEQ multiplex PCR, the repertoire was profiled, and TCRdb retains in-frame clones only, with some absent. The table records over 60,000 clones, roughly 89% of them present only once. As to time point: cycle 4 day 1 (C4D1), after five to seven weeks of nivolumab. Brentuximab vedotin exposure varied among the patients, all of whom had relapsed after autologous stem cell transplantation. The sample was peripheral blood mononuclear cells (PBMCs), taken before the fourth cycle of nivolumab. Receptors were obtained from a human donor with classical Hodgkin lymphoma.

The chain carries TRBV19 and TRBJ2-7; D not resolved. Looked up from germline, CDR1 is LNHDA and CDR2 is SQIVND (reference sequence). Trimming shortened V by 1 base and J by 7 bases, and 11 bases separated the two germline ends. The CDR3 spans 13 residues. CDR3 sequence: CASSIVGEREQYF. The CDR3 DNA sequence: TGTGCCAGTAGTATAGTCGGCGAAAGGGAGCAGTACTTC.

The V gene is TRBV25-1, the J gene TRBJ2-5; no reliable D call. Trimming removed 5 bases from V and 5 bases from J, with 6 bases in between. This CDR3 is 11 amino acids long. Germline loops: CDR1 MGHDK, CDR2 SYGVNS. CDR3: CASSKRETQYF. CDR3 coding DNA: TGTGCCAGCAGTAAAAGGGAGACCCAGTACTTC.

This chain uses TRBV27 with TRBJ1-2; TRBD1 is a possible D gene (6 bases). Trimming took 5 bases from V and 3 from J, leaving 16 bases between them. The V gene's germline CDR1 is MNHEY and CDR2 SMNVEV (reference sequence). The CDR3 loop spans 15 amino acids. CDR3 loop: CASSRTGGPDYGYTF. CDR3 coding DNA: TGTGCCAGCAGTCGGACCGGGGGGCCGGACTATGGCTACACCTTC.

This clone was found once. The CDR3 here is CASWTGGASGNTIYF. CDR3 sequence (DNA): TGTGCCAGTTGGACAGGGGGCGCATCTGGAAACACCATATATTTT. The chain recombines TRBV6-1 with TRBJ1-3, with 11 bases fitting TRBD1. The V and J ends lost 9 bases and 1 base, in that order; junction bases with no gene match: 5. This CDR3 is 15 amino acids long. Per the germline V gene, CDR1 is MNHNS and CDR2 is SASEGT.

The chain is built from TRBV5-5 and TRBJ2-3; D is ambiguous. Trimming cost V 9 bases and J 5 bases, with 19 bases left between them. The V gene's germline CDR1 is SGHKS and CDR2 YYEKEE (reference sequence). There are 14 residues in the CDR3. The CDR3 spells CATSSRWYEDTQYF. In DNA, the CDR3 is TGTGCCACCTCATCCCGGTGGTACGAAGATACGCAGTATTTT. Supplemented by reference TRBV5-5 and TRBJ2-3, the full variable domain reads DAGVTQSPTHLIKTRGQQVTLRCSPISGHKSVSWYQQVLGQGPQFIFQYYEKEERGRGNFPDRFSARQFPNYSSELNVNALLLGDSALYLCATSSRWYEDTQYFGPGTRLTVL.

The V and J genes are TRBV10-2 and TRBJ1-1; D call uncertain. The CDR3 is 16 residues long. Germline CDR1 WSHSY, CDR2 SAAADI. With 7 bases removed from V and 4 bases from J, the gap between germline ends came to 22 bases. The CDR3 DNA is TGCGCCAGCACCGCGCCCGCTAGTAGTCGTGGCACTGAAGCTTTCTTT. Translation gives CASTAPASSRGTEAFF.

The chain couples TRBV2 to TRBJ1-2, with D unclear. The CDR3 totals 12 residues. Germline V CDR1 and CDR2: SNHLY, FYNNEI. V lost 10 bases, J lost 8 bases, and 17 bases lay in between. The CDR3 DNA sequence: TGTGCCAACCCGAGGCTCGGCGAGGGCTACACCTTC. Its protein is CANPRLGEGYTF.

The V call is TRBV6-4, the J call TRBJ2-1; D is uncertain. V was clipped by 4 bases and J by 0 bases, with 10 bases between them. Germline assignment: CDR1 MRHNA and CDR2 SNTAGT. There are 15 residues in the CDR3. In nucleotides, the CDR3 is TGTGCCAGCAGTGTGGACGGTAGCTCCTACAATGAGCAGTTCTTC. Amino acid sequence: CASSVDGSSYNEQFF.

The V call is TRBV11-3, the J call TRBJ2-7, with 12 bases identical to TRBD1. Trimming at V came to 5 bases and at J to 4 bases, leaving 6 bases not matched to a gene. The CDR3 sequence is 15 residues long. Germline lookup yields CDR1 SGHNT and CDR2 YENEEA. CDR3 protein: CASSHRDRGHYEQYF. The CDR3, as DNA: TGTGCCAGCAGCCACCGGGACAGGGGGCATTACGAGCAGTACTTC.

This chain connects TRBV5-6 to TRBJ1-2; no firm D call. V shed 5 bases and J shed 6 bases, with 11 bases lying between them. The CDR3 loop spans 12 amino acids. Germline loops: CDR1 SGHDT, CDR2 YYEEEE. CDR3: CASRIHENGYTF. CDR3 DNA: TGTGCCAGCAGGATCCATGAAAATGGCTACACCTTC.